Listed here is a single TCR beta chain. Relative to its sample, this clone is medium-sized (0.01 to 0.1%). Its antigen is unknown. No per-base quality is available; no much larger clone lies one base away. Between the V and J ends, shortened by 3 bases and 12 bases respectively, the junction contains 15 bases. Taken from the germline V gene, the CDR1 and CDR2 loops are MGHRA and YSYEKL. Taken from cysteine to phenylalanine, the CDR3 has 13 residues. The DNA shown is the 39-base CDR3, in frame from base 1. This sample was taken from a study of blood T cell repertoires in COVID-19 (dated by TCRdb to 2019 to 2021). Regarding the study in general: Samples from collaborators originated in the United States, Italy and Spain and spanned both the acute and convalescent phases of COVID-19. Subjects who had been exposed to COVID-19, were actively infected with it, or had recovered from it provided the deeply sampled blood TCRbeta repertoires that made up the dataset. The material from the prospective study consisted of cDNA or gDNA derived from T cells, B-cell-depleted T cells, or PBMCs. The samples were drawn from two sources: the first 160 participants of the ongoing ImmuneRACE study, and 1,254 subjects contributed by 6 global collaborators. Nearly every sample came with metadata listing a de-identified subject ID, COVID-19 status, age in years and sex. HLA class I and class II types, where available, came from metadata supplied by the sample provider rather than from assay-based typing. A freely available public database, intended as a resource for researchers studying the immune response to SARS-CoV-2, is where the repertoires were released.

TCRbeta CDR3 regions were amplified from genomic DNA using the immunoSEQ Assay, a bias-controlled multiplex PCR. The original pipeline was this. The number of nucleated cells in each sample was estimated from the amplification of reference gene primers within the assay. To quantify the absolute abundance of each unique TCRbeta CDR3 rearrangement, sequence reads were collapsed and filtered. For each sample, productive Simpson clonality was calculated as the square root of Simpson's diversity index across productive rearrangements. TCRdb obtained this table from immuneACCESS and retained in-frame rearrangements with V and J assigned. These tables miss some clones; where compared with another copy, unresolved V genes account for less than half of the shortfall, and the remainder is unexplained. V, J and clone size are those of that table, while D and trimming were read from the DNA. The table for this sample lists approximately 190,000 clones; approximately 85% of them were counted only once. 4.5% to 5.5% of the sample is in the top ten clones.

The research as a whole found: How much clinical and demographic metadata was included differed by source and by participant, and the metadata was provided uncurated.

The collaborating institutions used their own protocols to collect whole blood in K2EDTA tubes. Collaborator samples were shipped for TCRbeta analysis as frozen whole blood, isolated PBMCs, or DNA extracted from either sample type. Sequenced input: peripheral blood. The rearrangement combines TRBV4-1 with TRBJ2-1; TRBD2 is a possible D gene, resting on 5 matching bases. This TCR was recovered from a woman between 70 and 85 years old with active or convalescent COVID-19. The bases are TGCGCCAGCAGCCAGGACTTGGGATCAGGGCAGTTCTTC. This sequence encodes CASSQDLGSGQFF.